The 31 T cell receptor beta chains in this list originate from one sample, sequenced in a study of T cells expressing NK-cell markers. From its re-call of the 5' RACE reads, TCRdb lists each CDR3 protein once, without DNA. The sample data list roughly 300,000 distinct CDR3 sequences. Material for sequencing was blood T cells: a sorted CD56 or NKG2C T cell subset, CD4+ or CD8+ T cells, or bulk PBMC T cells (not recorded which). The receptors derive from a woman aged 18 to 75 in good health.

This chain links TRBV20-1 with TRBJ2-3. CDR3 length: 12 residues. Germline V gives CDR1 DFQATT, CDR2 SNEGSKA (reference sequence). The CDR3 reads CSARGLADTQYF.

The rearrangement links TRBV12-3 or TRBV12-4 to TRBJ1-6; TCRdb proposes TRBD1, but this gene call is untestable without DNA. The CDR3 consists of 14 residues. The CDR3 loop is CASSLGGGNSPLHF.

The CDR3 here is CAISDSNLKGGELFF. The chain carries TRBV10-3 and TRBJ2-2. The CDR3 has 15 residues. The germline CDR1 and CDR2 sequences are ENHRY and SYGVKD.

The chain employs TRBV4-2 and TRBJ1-1; TCRdb designates TRBD1, a call that cannot be tested without DNA. The CDR3 is 20 amino acids. Germline CDR1 and CDR2: LGHNA and YNFKEQ. CDR3 loop: CASSQPGGTGGRKMNTEAFF.

The chain recombines TRBV20-1 with TRBJ2-3; the TCRdb call, TRBD1, lacks DNA for checking. The germline CDR1 and CDR2 sequences are DFQATT and SNEGSKA (reference sequence). This CDR3 region has 13 residues. CDR3 loop: CSGRQGSTDTQYF.

The gene calls are TRBV27 and TRBJ1-6; checking the TCRdb D call of TRBD1 is not possible without DNA. In germline, CDR1 is MNHEY, CDR2 SMNVEV (reference sequence). The CDR3 extends over 15 amino acids. This CDR3 is CASSTQGANNSPLHF.

The gene calls are TRBV5-1 and TRBJ2-2; as DNA is missing, the TRBD1 call by TCRdb cannot be tested. This CDR3 spans 14 amino acids. In germline, CDR1 is SGHRS, CDR2 YFSETQ. CDR3 loop: CASRDIPGAGELFF.

The chain combines TRBV6-2 or TRBV6-3 with TRBJ2-1; with no DNA, the TCRdb D assignment of TRBD1 cannot be verified. CDR3 size: 14 residues. Germline assignment: CDR1 MNHEY and CDR2 SVGEGT. The CDR3 spells CASSPRQGASEQFF.

This chain connects TRBV6-2 or TRBV6-3 to TRBJ2-1; absent DNA, TCRdb's TRBD1 call cannot be checked. The CDR3 has 16 amino acids. Germline assignment: CDR1 MNHEY and CDR2 SVGEGT. CDR3 loop: CASSYGAVSSYNEQFF.

The CDR3 loop reads CSAPSPPQMDNEQFF. The chain recombines TRBV20-1 with TRBJ2-1; the TRBD1 assignment by TCRdb is unverifiable without DNA. The CDR3 is made up of 15 amino acids. Germline V CDR1 and CDR2: DFQATT, SNEGSKA (reference sequence).

This chain connects TRBV11-2 to TRBJ1-1; TCRdb outputs TRBD1, but without DNA this stays unchecked. The germline gives CDR1 SGHAT, CDR2 FQNNGV. This CDR3 has 13 amino acids. The CDR3 region is CASSFVGGTEAFF.

The chain employs TRBV7-2 and TRBJ2-3; checking the TCRdb D call of TRBD1 is not possible without DNA. The CDR3 loop spans 15 amino acids. Germline V CDR1 and CDR2: SGHTA, FQGNSA. The CDR3 here is CASSRRQEPTDTQYF.

This chain links TRBV7-3 with TRBJ1-2. There are 13 residues in the CDR3. The germline gives CDR1 SGHTA, CDR2 FQGTGA. CDR3 sequence: CASSSFERNGYTF.

V usage is TRBV13 and J usage is TRBJ2-3; the TCRdb D gene call, TRBD1, has no DNA to confirm it. Germline V lookup: CDR1 PRHDT, CDR2 FYEKMQ (reference sequence). The CDR3 covers 13 residues. This CDR3 reads CASSLRTGDTQYF.

The chain combines TRBV20-1 with TRBJ2-7; TCRdb indicates TRBD1, and absent DNA this call remains unverified. This CDR3 region has 13 residues. Germline V gene lookup returns CDR1 DFQATT and CDR2 SNEGSKA (reference sequence). CDR3 sequence reads: CSATGQGAIEQYF.

The chain uses TRBV20-1 and TRBJ2-5; TCRdb designates TRBD1, a call that cannot be tested without DNA. The CDR3 extends over 13 amino acids. Germline V gene data show CDR1 as DFQATT and CDR2 as SNEGSKA (reference sequence). The CDR3 sequence: CSARASARETQYF.

This chain connects TRBV20-1 to TRBJ2-2; TCRdb proposes TRBD1, but this gene call is untestable without DNA. The CDR3 is 14 residues long. CDR1 and CDR2 (germline): DFQATT, SNEGSKA (reference sequence). This chain's CDR3 is CSVRDRGNTGELFF.

The chain has TRBV23-1 and TRBJ1-5; TCRdb's D gene call, TRBD1, goes unchecked for lack of DNA. TRBV23-1 is noted as an ORF with a role that remains uncertain. There are 14 residues in the CDR3. The CDR3 region is CASSQRTGFQPQHF.

The V call is TRBV20-1, the J call TRBJ2-3; the D call from TCRdb, TRBD1, cannot be confirmed without DNA. The CDR3 spans 15 residues. CDR1 and CDR2 (germline): DFQATT, SNEGSKA (reference sequence). CDR3 sequence: CSATRQPGSTDTQYF.

The genes are TRBV6-2 or TRBV6-3 and TRBJ2-5. The CDR3 is 14 amino acids. Germline V gene lookup returns CDR1 MNHEY and CDR2 SVGEGT. CDR3 sequence: CASSYSGSWETQYF.

V is TRBV29-1 and J is TRBJ2-1; no DNA is available, so the TRBD1 call from TCRdb remains unchecked. There are 14 residues in the CDR3. From germline, CDR1 is SQVTM and CDR2 ANQGSEA. Here the CDR3 reads CSVETAERRNEQFF.

The chain recombines TRBV11-2 with TRBJ2-1; TCRdb lists TRBD2, though no DNA is available to test this call. Germline CDR1 and CDR2: SGHAT and FQNNGV. The CDR3 is made up of 16 amino acids. The CDR3 loop is CASSFFGRHPYNEQFF.

The chain employs TRBV20-1 and TRBJ2-7; the D call from TCRdb, TRBD2, cannot be confirmed without DNA. Germline V CDR1 and CDR2: DFQATT, SNEGSKA (reference sequence). This CDR3 has 12 amino acids. The chain's CDR3 is CSGGTAPYEQYF.

The chain combines TRBV2 with TRBJ2-5; TCRdb designates TRBD2, a call that cannot be tested without DNA. The germline V gene has CDR1 SNHLY and CDR2 FYNNEI. The CDR3 is 15 amino acids. The CDR3 sequence is CASGTSGSRVETQYF.

This chain links TRBV7-3 with TRBJ2-1; TCRdb picks TRBD1, but there is no DNA to check that call. CDR3 length: 14 amino acids. Germline values: CDR1 SGHTA, CDR2 FQGTGA. The CDR3 region is CASSTGTGTNEQFF.

The chain employs TRBV5-1 and TRBJ2-1; TCRdb gives TRBD2 as the D gene, but with no DNA this cannot be confirmed. The CDR3 is made up of 16 amino acids. Germline CDR1 is SGHRS and CDR2 is YFSETQ. The CDR3 region is CASRPRTSPLGNEQFF.

The V gene is TRBV19, the J gene TRBJ1-5; TCRdb's D gene call, TRBD1, goes unchecked for lack of DNA. The CDR3 extends over 16 amino acids. Germline CDR1 is LNHDA and CDR2 is SQIVND (reference sequence). CDR3 sequence reads: CASSIPGPQGSQPQHF.

The rearrangement joins TRBV4-2 to TRBJ2-5. Per germline, CDR1 LGHNA and CDR2 YNFKEQ. CDR3 length: 15 residues. This CDR3 is CASSQESSYQETQYF.

The chain combines TRBV15 with TRBJ1-2; lacking DNA, the TRBD1 call made by TCRdb goes unchecked. The CDR3 totals 15 residues. Germline V gene lookup returns CDR1 LNHNV and CDR2 YYDKDF (reference sequence). Here the CDR3 reads CATSRDDRVPYGYTF.

This chain joins TRBV7-3 and TRBJ1-1. Germline CDR1 reads SGHTA; CDR2 reads FQGTGA. There are 13 residues in the CDR3. CDR3 sequence: CASSRTSRSEAFF.

The chain couples TRBV9 to TRBJ2-2; there is no DNA to check the TCRdb D call of TRBD2. Germline values: CDR1 SGDLS, CDR2 YYNGEE. The CDR3 covers 17 residues. CDR3 amino acids: CASSVPTSGGGTGELFF.